One and the same sample provided the 22 T cell receptor beta chains below, sequenced in a study of blood T cell repertoires in COVID-19. Sequencing used immunoSEQ multiplex PCR; TCRdb keeps in-frame clones, though not all of them. The table records around 200,000 clones, about 84% of them present only once. The sample comprised peripheral blood. The receptors stem from a human donor in a cohort sampled during active COVID-19.

The V call is TRBV2, the J call TRBJ1-2; TRBD1 matches 7 bases. The J segment lost 5 bases and the V segment lost 5 bases, leaving 8 bases of the junction unmatched. CDR1 is SNHLY and CDR2 is FYNNEI in the germline V gene. This CDR3 is built from 14 residues. In DNA form, the CDR3 reads TGTGCCAGCAGTCCCCGGACAGGAAGATATGGCTACACCTTC. Translated, it gives CASSPRTGRYGYTF.

The V call is TRBV19, the J call TRBJ2-3, with 8 nucleotides matching TRBD2. Trimming removed 3 bases from V and 0 bases from J; junction bases left unmatched: 8. This CDR3 is 17 amino acids long. The germline V gene has CDR1 LNHDA and CDR2 SQIVND (reference sequence). The chain's CDR3 is CASSIDLAGISTDTQYF. Written as DNA, the CDR3 is TGTGCCAGTAGTATCGATCTAGCGGGTATAAGCACAGATACGCAGTATTTT. Together with reference TRBV19 and TRBJ2-3, the CDR3 gives the full variable domain: DGGITQSPKYLFRKEGQNVTLSCEQNLNHDAMYWYRQDPGQGLRLIYYSQIVNDFQKGDIAEGYSVSREKKESFPLTVTSAQKNPTAFYLCASSIDLAGISTDTQYFGPGTRLTVL.

The chain combines TRBV13 with TRBJ2-7; 8 bases line up with TRBD1. The ends lost 5 bases at V and 6 bases at J; junction bases unmatched: 12. This CDR3 is built from 15 residues. Germline V gene lookup returns CDR1 PRHDT and CDR2 FYEKMQ (reference sequence). The chain's CDR3 is CASSLRQGMGSEQYF. DNA for the CDR3: TGTGCCAGCAGCCTAAGACAGGGGATGGGGAGCGAGCAGTACTTC.

Only a few counts were recorded for this clone. The rearrangement joins TRBV7-9 to TRBJ1-6; TRBD1 agrees at 9 bases. CDR1 is SEHNR, CDR2 FQNEAQ, per germline (reference sequence). V dropped 4 bases and J dropped 7; count of bases not matched to a gene: 5. This CDR3 contains 15 residues. The CDR3 nucleotides read TGTGCCAGCAGCTCGGACAGGGGATGGAATTCACCCCTCCACTTT. Translation: CASSSDRGWNSPLHF.

The table lists this clone with a count of one. J is TRBJ2-1 and V is TRBV5-6; 7 bases match TRBD1. CDR1 and CDR2 from the germline V gene are SGHDT and YYEEEE. The length of the CDR3 is 16 residues. J was trimmed by 0 bases and V by 2 bases; bases with no gene match: 5. In DNA, the CDR3 is TGTGCCAGCAGCTTATCCGGGACAGACTCCTACAATGAGCAGTTCTTC. This sequence encodes CASSLSGTDSYNEQFF.

The chain recombines TRBV16 with TRBJ1-6; D call uncertain. Germline V CDR1 and CDR2: KGHSY, FQNENV. The V end lost 0 bases, the J end lost 0 bases, and 15 bases lay between the germline ends. The CDR3 contains 19 residues. CDR3 loop: CASSQSVIGVSSYNSPLHF. CDR3 DNA sequence: TGTGCCAGCAGCCAATCAGTCATTGGAGTTAGCTCCTATAATTCACCCCTCCACTTT.

The chain joins TRBV6-6 to TRBJ1-5; 8 bases align to TRBD1. CDR1 is MNHNY and CDR2 is SVGAGI in the germline V gene (reference sequence). With V trimmed by 5 bases and J by 0 bases, 12 bases remained unmatched. The CDR3 totals 18 residues. The CDR3 here is CASSPLDRGRYSNQPQHF. The CDR3 nucleotides read TGTGCCAGCAGTCCACTCGACAGGGGCCGCTATAGCAATCAGCCCCAGCATTTT.

There are a few counts of this clone. The chain employs TRBV18 and TRBJ1-5; TRBD1 agrees at 7 bases. Germline assignment: CDR1 KGHSH and CDR2 LQKENI. CDR3 length: 15 amino acids. V dropped 5 bases and J dropped 2; count of bases not matched to a gene: 6. The CDR3 region has the DNA TGTGCCAGCTCAACTACAGGGGAGCGCAATCAGCCCCAGCATTTT. Protein: CASSTTGERNQPQHF.

J is TRBJ2-3 and V is TRBV7-9; TRBD2 aligns across 7 bases. The germline CDR1 and CDR2 sequences are SEHNR and FQNEAQ (reference sequence). This CDR3 comprises 16 residues. With 2 bases clipped from V and 4 bases from J, the junction kept 9 bases outside the gene matches. Written as DNA, the CDR3 is TGTGCCAGCAGCTTATTGGGACTAACCTCCGCAGATACGCAGTATTTT. It codes for CASSLLGLTSADTQYF.

This clone has only a few counts. V usage is TRBV2 and J usage is TRBJ1-3; D unclear. CDR3 size: 14 residues. From germline, CDR1 is SNHLY and CDR2 FYNNEI. Deletions cut 3 bases from V and 0 bases from J, with 6 bases between. The DNA of the CDR3 is TGTGCCAGCAGTGAGCGGGACTCTGGAAACACCATATATTTT. Protein: CASSERDSGNTIYF.

The rearrangement links TRBV6-5 to TRBJ2-7, with TRBD1 matching 8 bases. Germline trimming cut 0 bases from V and 6 bases from J; bases unmatched to any gene: 1. This CDR3 has 13 amino acids. CDR1 is MNHEY and CDR2 is SVGAGI in the germline V gene. Here the CDR3 reads CASSYSTGVEQYF. CDR3 bases: TGTGCCAGCAGTTACTCGACAGGGGTCGAGCAGTACTTC.

The CDR3, as DNA: TGTGCCAGTAGTATACGGGGGTGGGATGGCTACACCTTC. Translating gives CASSIRGWDGYTF. The rearrangement links TRBV19 to TRBJ1-2; TRBD1 might be the D (5 bases). Looked up from germline, CDR1 is LNHDA and CDR2 is SQIVND (reference sequence). V shed 2 bases and J shed 6 bases, with 10 bases lying between them. This CDR3 spans 13 amino acids.

A note on this clone: Other DNA variants within this sample encode the same CDR3. CDR3: CASSLQGARTEAFF. In DNA form, the CDR3 reads TGTGCCAGCAGCTTGCAGGGGGCGCGCACTGAAGCTTTCTTT. This chain uses TRBV5-4 with TRBJ1-1, with TRBD1 matching 8 bases. The V gene's germline CDR1 is SGHNT and CDR2 YYREEE (reference sequence). The CDR3 contains 14 residues. V was clipped by 1 base and J by 4 bases; unmatched bases: 3.

The rearrangement uses TRBV6-6 and TRBJ2-7; D gene unclear. The CDR3 covers 12 residues. Deletions cut 8 bases from V and 2 bases from J, with 10 bases between. Germline assignment: CDR1 MNHNY and CDR2 SVGAGI (reference sequence). CDR3 coding DNA: TGTGCCAGCGCGAAACCGCCCTACGAGCAGTACTTC. Translated: CASAKPPYEQYF.

The chain joins TRBV5-4 to TRBJ2-7; the match to TRBD1 covers 8 bases. The CDR3 extends over 15 amino acids. Germline V gives CDR1 SGHNT, CDR2 YYREEE (reference sequence). V gave up 0 bases and J gave up 1 base; unmatched junction bases: 3. The CDR3 sequence: CASSLGDRISYEQYF. The CDR3 nucleotides read TGTGCCAGCAGCTTGGGGGACAGGATTTCCTACGAGCAGTACTTC.

The genes are TRBV4-1 and TRBJ1-1, with a possible D match to TRBD1 (5 bases). Germline values: CDR1 MGHRA, CDR2 YSYEKL. The V end was cut by 1 base, the J end by 7 bases, with 10 bases between. The CDR3 extends over 13 amino acids. This CDR3 reads CASSQVRGFEAFF. The CDR3 bases are TGCGCCAGCAGCCAAGTACGGGGGTTTGAAGCTTTCTTT.

The rearrangement uses TRBV25-1 and TRBJ1-1; 8 bases agree with TRBD1. The trim removed 3 bases at V and 5 bases at J, leaving 2 bases unmatched. Germline CDR1 is MGHDK and CDR2 is SYGVNS. CDR3 length equals 13 residues. CDR3 nucleotide sequence: TGTGCCAGCAGTGACTGGACAGGGACTGAAGCTTTCTTT. Amino acid sequence: CASSDWTGTEAFF.

V usage is TRBV4-1 and J usage is TRBJ1-5; D gene ambiguous. Trimming stripped 0 bases from V and 4 bases from J, with 10 bases between. The germline CDR1 and CDR2 sequences are MGHRA and YSYEKL. The CDR3 has 15 residues. The CDR3 region is CASSQDVLQNQPQHF. The DNA for the CDR3 is TGCGCCAGCAGCCAAGATGTCCTCCAGAATCAGCCCCAGCATTTT.

The V and J genes are TRBV3-1 (or the pseudogene TRBV3-2) and TRBJ1-2, with 9 nucleotides matching TRBD1. The CDR3 has 16 residues. The trim removed 3 bases at V and 8 bases at J, leaving 13 bases unmatched. The V gene's germline CDR1 is LGHDT and CDR2 YNNKEL (reference sequence). CDR3 bases: TGTGCCAGCAGCCAGCGTGACAGGGGGGTCGGATACGGCTACACCTTC. It is translated as CASSQRDRGVGYGYTF.

The CDR3 coding sequence is TGCGCCAGCAGTGTTAGCGGGGGGCCCTACAATGAGCAGTTCTTC. Its translation is CASSVSGGPYNEQFF. The chain links TRBV10-1 to TRBJ2-1, with 10 bases identical to TRBD2. This CDR3 is 15 amino acids long. J gave up 2 bases and V 4 bases, and 2 bases lay outside the gene matches. Germline-derived CDR1 and CDR2 are WNHNN and SYGVQD (reference sequence).

The chain recombines TRBV11-3 with TRBJ2-1, with TRBD1 matching 8 bases. CDR3 length: 15 amino acids. With 5 bases clipped from V and 5 bases from J, the junction kept 8 bases outside the gene matches. CDR1 is SGHNT and CDR2 is YENEEA in the germline V gene. In nucleotides, the CDR3 is TGTGCCAGCAGCACCTCCGGGACAGGACACAATGAGCAGTTCTTC. It codes for CASSTSGTGHNEQFF.

DNA for the CDR3: TGCAGCGTTACTCCAGGGGTTGTCACTGAAGCTTTCTTT. Translated: CSVTPGVVTEAFF. The chain carries TRBV29-1 and TRBJ1-1, with TRBD1 as a possible D gene (6 bases). CDR1 is SQVTM, CDR2 ANQGSEA, per germline. The V end was cut by 5 bases, the J end by 4 bases, with 14 bases between. CDR3 length: 13 amino acids.